The 16 T cell receptor beta chains listed next were all sequenced from one sample in a study of blood T cell repertoires in COVID-19. Profiling relied on immunoSEQ multiplex PCR, and the TCRdb table lists in-frame clones only, not all of them. The sample records 150,000 to 200,000 clones, under 80% being singletons. The sequenced sample consisted of peripheral blood. All receptors come from a man between 65 and 85 years old with acute or convalescent COVID-19.

V and J are TRBV24-1 and TRBJ2-1, with TRBD1 matching 7 bases. The V and J ends lost 4 bases and 6 bases, in that order; junction bases with no gene match: 8. CDR3 length: 15 residues. CDR1 and CDR2 from the germline V gene are KGHDR and SFDVKD. The CDR3, as DNA: TGTGCCACCAGTGACCCGGGACAGCCTCTCAATGAGCAGTTCTTC. As protein: CATSDPGQPLNEQFF.

This clone has more than one count but fewer than ten. This chain links TRBV11-3 with TRBJ2-7, with a tentative D call TRBD2 (5 bases). Germline values: CDR1 SGHNT, CDR2 YENEEA. The CDR3 totals 18 residues. V shed 0 bases and J shed 4 bases, with 22 bases lying between them. CDR3 sequence reads: CASSLDLRDSLKGYEQYF. The CDR3 DNA sequence: TGTGCCAGCAGCTTAGATCTGAGGGATTCCCTAAAGGGTTACGAGCAGTACTTC.

The rearrangement joins TRBV25-1 to TRBJ2-7; 8 positions match TRBD1. In germline, CDR1 is MGHDK, CDR2 SYGVNS. The V segment lost 3 bases and the J segment 1 base; nucleotides outside the gene matches: 11. The CDR3 covers 17 residues. The CDR3: CASSELGRDRSSYEQYF. CDR3 DNA sequence: TGTGCCAGCAGTGAGTTGGGGCGGGACAGGAGTTCCTACGAGCAGTACTTC.

This sequence joins TRBV2 and TRBJ1-4; D is undetermined. With 4 bases removed from V and 3 bases from J, the gap between germline ends came to 12 bases. The germline V gene has CDR1 SNHLY and CDR2 FYNNEI. This CDR3 is 15 amino acids long. The CDR3 here is CASSAFWSANEKLFF. CDR3 nucleotide sequence: TGTGCCAGCAGTGCTTTCTGGTCGGCTAATGAAAAACTGTTTTTT.

The gene calls are TRBV18 and TRBJ2-7, with D unclear. CDR3 length: 13 amino acids. Trimming cost V 1 base and J 2 bases, with 6 bases left between them. CDR1 is KGHSH, CDR2 LQKENI, per germline. The CDR3 DNA reads as TGTGCCAGCTCACCACTCGGAGCCTACGAGCAGTACTTC. As protein: CASSPLGAYEQYF.

V usage is TRBV2 and J usage is TRBJ2-7; 11 bases map to TRBD1. The V gene end was trimmed by 1 base and the J gene end by 3 bases; junction bases not matched to a gene: 2. The CDR3 totals 15 residues. Looked up from germline, CDR1 is SNHLY and CDR2 is FYNNEI. This CDR3 is CASSEGTGGFYEQYF. The CDR3 DNA reads TGTGCCAGCAGTGAAGGGACAGGGGGCTTCTACGAGCAGTACTTC.

V usage is TRBV7-9 and J usage is TRBJ1-4; D is unclear. From germline, CDR1 is SEHNR and CDR2 FQNEAQ (reference sequence). This CDR3 comprises 12 residues. Trimming shortened V by 5 bases and J by 6 bases, and 7 bases separated the two germline ends. The CDR3 protein is CASSLEDEKLFF. The CDR3, as DNA: TGTGCCAGCAGCCTCGAGGATGAAAAACTGTTTTTT.

The chain recombines TRBV3-1 (or the pseudogene TRBV3-2) with TRBJ2-3; 13 positions match TRBD2. Germline assignment: CDR1 LGHDT and CDR2 YNNKEL (reference sequence). The CDR3 extends over 17 amino acids. J gave up 1 base and V 1 base, and 2 bases lay outside the gene matches. CDR3 nucleotide sequence: TGTGCCAGCAGCCAAGGCGGGACTAGCGGGGGCACAGATACGCAGTATTTT. Translated: CASSQGGTSGGTDTQYF.

This chain connects TRBV10-3 to TRBJ2-7; 8 bases map to TRBD2. The CDR3 is 15 residues long. The germline V gene has CDR1 ENHRY and CDR2 SYGVKD. J lost 2 bases, V lost 0 bases, and 3 bases had no gene match. DNA for the CDR3: TGTGCCATCAGTGAGTCGCGGGGACTAGCCTACGAGCAGTACTTC. Translation gives CAISESRGLAYEQYF.

This clone was seen a single time. The rearrangement uses TRBV9 and TRBJ1-2, with D perhaps TRBD1 (6 bases). This CDR3 region has 17 residues. With 0 bases removed from V and 4 bases from J, the gap between germline ends came to 19 bases. CDR1 is SGDLS and CDR2 is YYNGEE in the germline V gene. CDR3 coding DNA: TGTGCCAGCAGCGTAGTAGGGTCCGCCAGGGGAAGCTATGGCTACACCTTC. Its protein product is CASSVVGSARGSYGYTF.

The V gene is TRBV14, the J gene TRBJ1-1, with no clear D. V lost 1 base, J lost 11 bases, and 17 bases lay in between. The CDR3 totals 14 residues. CDR1 is SGHDN, CDR2 FVKESK, per germline. The CDR3 coding sequence is TGTGCCAGCAGCCAAGTCTTGAGCCAGGTTGGGGCTTTCTTT. The encoded protein is CASSQVLSQVGAFF.

The count of this clone is one. The chain combines TRBV5-1 with TRBJ2-1, with 7 bases fitting TRBD2. V dropped 0 bases and J dropped 2; count of bases not matched to a gene: 8. The germline V gene has CDR1 SGHRS and CDR2 YFSETQ. The CDR3 consists of 17 residues. CDR3 region: CASSLVGGSLTYNEQFF. CDR3 sequence (DNA): TGCGCCAGCAGCTTGGTCGGGGGGTCACTTACCTACAATGAGCAGTTCTTC. The whole variable domain, remainder taken from reference TRBV5-1 and TRBJ2-1, is KAGVTQTPRYLIKTRGQQVTLSCSPISGHRSVSWYQQTPGQGLQFLFEYFSETQRNKGNFPGRFSGRQFSNSRSEMNVSTLELGDSALYLCASSLVGGSLTYNEQFFGPGTRLTVL.

This clone was picked up a small number of times. V usage is TRBV28 and J usage is TRBJ1-1, with D tentatively TRBD1 (6 bases). CDR3 length equals 13 residues. CDR1 and CDR2 (germline): MDHEN, SYDVKM. V was pared by 8 bases and J by 9 bases, with 19 bases between. This CDR3 reads CASSLTGTTQAFF. CDR3 in DNA: TGTGCCAGCTCGCTCACAGGGACGACACAAGCTTTCTTT.

The V call is TRBV7-9, the J call TRBJ1-2; D gene ambiguous. This CDR3 contains 16 residues. Germline lookup yields CDR1 SEHNR and CDR2 FQNEAQ (reference sequence). Trimming took 0 bases from V and 0 from J, leaving 11 bases between them. The CDR3 DNA sequence: TGTGCCAGCAGCTTAGCGGCGGGATTCTCTAACTATGGCTACACCTTC. Its translation is CASSLAAGFSNYGYTF.

V and J are TRBV5-1 and TRBJ2-3; 7 positions match TRBD2. The V gene end was trimmed by 0 bases and the J gene end by 1 base; junction bases not matched to a gene: 2. This CDR3 is built from 15 residues. Germline loops: CDR1 SGHRS, CDR2 YFSETQ. The CDR3 spells CASSLDSGRTDTQYF. The CDR3 DNA reads as TGCGCCAGCAGCTTGGATAGCGGGCGCACAGATACGCAGTATTTT.

The chain recombines TRBV7-9 with TRBJ2-1, with 7 bases identical to TRBD1. The ends lost 0 bases at V and 1 base at J; junction bases unmatched: 6. Germline V lookup: CDR1 SEHNR, CDR2 FQNEAQ (reference sequence). The CDR3 contains 17 residues. CDR3 protein: CASSLAVRGQSYNEQFF. The CDR3 coding sequence is TGTGCCAGCAGCTTAGCCGTGAGGGGGCAGTCCTACAATGAGCAGTTCTTC. Based on the CDR3 plus reference TRBV7-9 and TRBJ2-1, the full variable domain is DTGVSQNPRHKITKRGQNVTFRCDPISEHNRLYWYRQTLGQGPEFLTYFQNEAQLEKSRLLSDRFSAERPKGSFSTLEIQRTEQGDSAMYLCASSLAVRGQSYNEQFFGPGTRLTVL.